Described below is a single T cell receptor (beta chain) sequence and its context. Blood samples were obtained at baseline, cycle 4 day 1, and cycle 7 day 1. This entry is derived from a study of OX40 agonist ivuxolimab in advanced cancers. Study-wide context: Across the patients, intravenous ivuxolimab was delivered every 2 weeks at 0.01 to 10 mg/kg. The dose-escalation cohort was over 65% male, with a mean age of 60 years, ranging roughly 20 to 90.

The assay was immunoSEQ multiplex PCR, and TCRdb's table has in-frame clones only and misses some. The sample lists under 60,000 clones, 85% to 90% seen once, with about 11% in the top ten. This CDR3 comprises 16 residues. V was pared by 4 bases and J by 7 bases, with 12 bases of the junction left unmatched. The germline CDR1 and CDR2 sequences are MNHEY and SMNVEV (reference sequence). V gene TRBV27 combines with J gene TRBJ2-1; 8 bases fit TRBD2. This TCR was sampled from an adult with an advanced solid tumor such as melanoma, head and neck, liver or kidney cancer. This material consisted of CD4+ or CD8+ T cells sorted from blood, taken in a trial of the OX40 agonist ivuxolimab. The CDR3 DNA follows: TGTGCCAGCAGTTACTCTCGGGGGGGGAGGCTAAATGAGCAGTTCTTC. This gives the protein CASSYSRGGRLNEQFF.